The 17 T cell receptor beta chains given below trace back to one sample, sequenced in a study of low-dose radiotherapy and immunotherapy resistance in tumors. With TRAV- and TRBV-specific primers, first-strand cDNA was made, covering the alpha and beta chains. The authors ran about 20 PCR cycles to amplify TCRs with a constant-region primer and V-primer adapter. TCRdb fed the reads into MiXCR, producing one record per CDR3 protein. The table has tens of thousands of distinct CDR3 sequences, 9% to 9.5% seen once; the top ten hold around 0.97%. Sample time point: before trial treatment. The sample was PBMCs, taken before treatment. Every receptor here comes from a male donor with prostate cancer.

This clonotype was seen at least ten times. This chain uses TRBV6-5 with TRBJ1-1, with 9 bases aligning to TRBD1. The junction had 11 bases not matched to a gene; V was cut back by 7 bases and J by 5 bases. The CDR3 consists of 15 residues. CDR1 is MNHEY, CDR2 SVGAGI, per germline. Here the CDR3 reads CASTRKTGGRTEAFF. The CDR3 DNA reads TGTGCCAGCACTAGAAAAACAGGGGGCAGAACTGAAGCTTTCTTT.

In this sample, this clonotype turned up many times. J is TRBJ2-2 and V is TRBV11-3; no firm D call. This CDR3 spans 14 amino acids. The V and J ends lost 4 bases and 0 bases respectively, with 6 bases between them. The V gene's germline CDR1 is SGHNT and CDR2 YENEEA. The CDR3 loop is CASSYYSNTGELFF. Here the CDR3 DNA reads TGTGCCAGCAGCTACTATTCGAACACCGGGGAGCTGTTTTTT.

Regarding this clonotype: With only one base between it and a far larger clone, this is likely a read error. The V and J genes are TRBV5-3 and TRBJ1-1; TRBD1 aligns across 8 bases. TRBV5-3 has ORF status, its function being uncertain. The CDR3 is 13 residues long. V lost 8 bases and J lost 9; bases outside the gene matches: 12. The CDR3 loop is CASGEWTGRQAFF. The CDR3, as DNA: TGTGCCAGCGGCGAATGGACAGGGCGCCAAGCTTTCTTT.

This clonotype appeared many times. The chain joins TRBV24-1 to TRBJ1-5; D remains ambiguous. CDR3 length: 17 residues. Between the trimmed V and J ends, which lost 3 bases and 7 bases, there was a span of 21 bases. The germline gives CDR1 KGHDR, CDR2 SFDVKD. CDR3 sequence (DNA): TGTGCCACCAGTGATACGGCAGAGGCCGGAGTGAGGCAGCCCCAGCATTTT. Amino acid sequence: CATSDTAEAGVRQPQHF.

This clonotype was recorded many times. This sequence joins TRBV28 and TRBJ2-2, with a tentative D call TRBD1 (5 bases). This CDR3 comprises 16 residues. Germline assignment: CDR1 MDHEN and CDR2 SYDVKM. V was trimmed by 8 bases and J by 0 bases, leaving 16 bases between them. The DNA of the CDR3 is TGTGCCAGCCGAACCACAGGAGCGTCGAACACCGGGGAGCTGTTTTTT. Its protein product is CASRTTGASNTGELFF.

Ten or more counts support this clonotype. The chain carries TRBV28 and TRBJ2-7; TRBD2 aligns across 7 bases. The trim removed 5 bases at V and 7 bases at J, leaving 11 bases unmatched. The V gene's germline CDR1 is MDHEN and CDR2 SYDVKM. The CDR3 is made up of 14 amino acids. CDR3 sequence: CASSQPFWGGEQYF. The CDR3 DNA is TGTGCCAGCAGTCAACCTTTTTGGGGAGGGGAGCAGTACTTC.

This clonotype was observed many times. CDR3 protein: CASTAWSSGNNEQFF. In DNA form, the CDR3 reads TGTGCCAGCACCGCTTGGTCTAGCGGGAACAATGAGCAGTTCTTC. The V call is TRBV2, the J call TRBJ2-1; 9 nucleotides agree with TRBD2. The germline CDR1 and CDR2 sequences are SNHLY and FYNNEI. CDR3 size: 15 residues. The V and J ends lost 7 bases and 5 bases, in that order; junction bases with no gene match: 9.

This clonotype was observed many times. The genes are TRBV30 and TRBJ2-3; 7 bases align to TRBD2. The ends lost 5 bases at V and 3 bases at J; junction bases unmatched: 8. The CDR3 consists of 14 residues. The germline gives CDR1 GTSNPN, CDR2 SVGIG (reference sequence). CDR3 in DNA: TGTGCCTGGTGGAGGCGGGAGAGGACAGATACGCAGTATTTT. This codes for CAWWRRERTDTQYF.

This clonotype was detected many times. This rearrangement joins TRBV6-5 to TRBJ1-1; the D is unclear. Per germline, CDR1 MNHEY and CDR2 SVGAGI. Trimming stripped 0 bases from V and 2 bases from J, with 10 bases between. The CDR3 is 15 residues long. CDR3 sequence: CASSYSNSPNTEAFF. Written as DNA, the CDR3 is TGTGCCAGCAGTTACTCGAACAGTCCTAACACTGAAGCTTTCTTT.

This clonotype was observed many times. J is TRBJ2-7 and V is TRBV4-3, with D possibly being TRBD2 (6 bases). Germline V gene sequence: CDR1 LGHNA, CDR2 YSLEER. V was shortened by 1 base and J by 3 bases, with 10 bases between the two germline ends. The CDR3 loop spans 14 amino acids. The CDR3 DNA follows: TGCGCCAGCAGCCAAGTCGGGAGTTTCTACGAGCAGTACTTC. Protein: CASSQVGSFYEQYF.

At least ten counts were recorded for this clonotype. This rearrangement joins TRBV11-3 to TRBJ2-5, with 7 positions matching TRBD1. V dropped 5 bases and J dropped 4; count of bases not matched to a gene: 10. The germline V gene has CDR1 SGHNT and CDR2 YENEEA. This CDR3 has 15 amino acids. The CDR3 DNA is TGTGCCAGCAGCGCAACCCCGACAGGGACAGAGACCCAGTACTTC. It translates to CASSATPTGTETQYF.

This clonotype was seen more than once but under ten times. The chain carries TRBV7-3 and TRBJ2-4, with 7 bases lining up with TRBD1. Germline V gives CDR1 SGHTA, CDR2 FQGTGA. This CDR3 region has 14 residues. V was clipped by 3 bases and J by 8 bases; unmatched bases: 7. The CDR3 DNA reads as TGTGCCAGCAGCTTTGGCAGGGGGTCGGACATTCAGTACTTC. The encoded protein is CASSFGRGSDIQYF.

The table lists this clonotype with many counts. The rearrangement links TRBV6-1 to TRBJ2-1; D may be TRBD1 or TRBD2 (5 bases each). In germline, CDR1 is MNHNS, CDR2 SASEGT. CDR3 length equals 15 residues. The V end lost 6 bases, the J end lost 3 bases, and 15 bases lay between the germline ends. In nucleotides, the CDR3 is TGTGCCAGCAGGGTCACCGGGGCCTACTACAATGAGCAGTTCTTC. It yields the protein CASRVTGAYYNEQFF.

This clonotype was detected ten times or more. The CDR3 bases are TGCAGCGTTAACAGGGGCGGGACCACTGAAGCTTTCTTT. This encodes CSVNRGGTTEAFF. The rearrangement links TRBV29-1 to TRBJ1-1, with 7 positions matching TRBD1. This CDR3 region has 13 residues. Germline CDR1 SQVTM, CDR2 ANQGSEA. V shed 5 bases and J 4 bases; nucleotides not matched to a gene: 7. The variable domain in full, completed from reference TRBV29-1 and TRBJ1-1, reads SAVISQKPSRDICQRGTSLTIQCQVDSQVTMMFWYRQQPGQSLTLIATANQGSEATYESGFVIDKFPISRPNLTFSTLTVSNMSPEDSSIYLCSVNRGGTTEAFFGQGTRLTVV.

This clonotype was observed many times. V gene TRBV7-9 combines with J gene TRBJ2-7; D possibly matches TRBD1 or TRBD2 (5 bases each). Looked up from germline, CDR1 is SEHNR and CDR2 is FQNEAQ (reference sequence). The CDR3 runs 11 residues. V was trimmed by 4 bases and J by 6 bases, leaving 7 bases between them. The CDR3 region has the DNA TGTGCCAGCAGCTCGGGGCCCGAGCAGTACTTC. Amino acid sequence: CASSSGPEQYF.

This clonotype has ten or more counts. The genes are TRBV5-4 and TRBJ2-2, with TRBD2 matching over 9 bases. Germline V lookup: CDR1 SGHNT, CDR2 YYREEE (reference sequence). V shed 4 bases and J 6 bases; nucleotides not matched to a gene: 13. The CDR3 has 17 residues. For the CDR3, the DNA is TGTGCCAGCAGCATTGCGGTTTTAGCGGGAGTTGCCGGGGAGCTGTTTTTT. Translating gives CASSIAVLAGVAGELFF.

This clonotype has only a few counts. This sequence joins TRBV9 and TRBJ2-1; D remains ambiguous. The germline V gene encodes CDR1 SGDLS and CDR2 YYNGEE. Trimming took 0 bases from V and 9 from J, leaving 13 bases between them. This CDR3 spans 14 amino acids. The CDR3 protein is CASSVGVVKSEQFF. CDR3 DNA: TGTGCCAGCAGCGTAGGGGTAGTCAAGAGTGAGCAGTTCTTC.